This T cell receptor (beta chain) came from a study of blood T cell repertoires in COVID-19. Study background: The United States, Italy and Spain provided the acute and convalescent COVID-19 samples. Sources were T cells, B-cell-depleted T cells, or PBMCs; the material itself was cDNA or gDNA.

The germline V and J ends were trimmed by 1 base and 7 bases, with 13 bases remaining between them. CDR1 and CDR2 from the germline V gene are MGHRA and YSYEKL. CDR3 size: 14 residues. As processed by the authors: Estimated nucleated cell counts came from reference gene primer amplification. Produced via immunoSEQ multiplex PCR; TCRdb's table is partial and in-frame only. That table is the source of V, J and clone size, and D and trimming were worked out from the DNA. The table lists 410,000 or so clones, 75% to 90% of them singletons. This receptor was obtained from a woman in her 30s with active or convalescent COVID-19. The sample taken for sequencing was peripheral blood. V gene TRBV4-1 combines with J gene TRBJ1-2; the D gene is possibly TRBD1 (6 bases). CDR3 residues: CASSQGDTFTGYTF. CDR3 sequence (DNA): TGCGCCAGCAGCCAAGGGGACACCTTTACTGGCTACACCTTC.